This T cell receptor (beta chain) was obtained from a study of patients and donors after allogeneic stem cell transplantation. Germline CDR1 reads LNHDA; CDR2 reads SQIVND (reference sequence). V was trimmed by 3 bases and J by 0 bases, leaving 11 bases between them. The CDR3 covers 15 residues. Via MiXCR, TCRdb re-called the RT-PCR reads, giving one row per CDR3 protein. The table includes some 880,000 distinct CDR3 sequences, more than 15% detected once. The receptor was derived from a human donor who was either an allogeneic HSCT recipient or a stem cell or donor lymphocyte infusion donor (not recorded which). It is not recorded whose cells these are; they may come from a transplant donor. Sequenced: blood, either unsorted or a sorted T cell fraction (not recorded which). The chain employs TRBV19 and TRBJ1-2, with D unclear. This chain's CDR3 is CASSIAGSSNYGYTF. In DNA, the CDR3 is TGTGCCAGTAGTATCGCAGGTAGCTCTAACTATGGCTACACCTTC.